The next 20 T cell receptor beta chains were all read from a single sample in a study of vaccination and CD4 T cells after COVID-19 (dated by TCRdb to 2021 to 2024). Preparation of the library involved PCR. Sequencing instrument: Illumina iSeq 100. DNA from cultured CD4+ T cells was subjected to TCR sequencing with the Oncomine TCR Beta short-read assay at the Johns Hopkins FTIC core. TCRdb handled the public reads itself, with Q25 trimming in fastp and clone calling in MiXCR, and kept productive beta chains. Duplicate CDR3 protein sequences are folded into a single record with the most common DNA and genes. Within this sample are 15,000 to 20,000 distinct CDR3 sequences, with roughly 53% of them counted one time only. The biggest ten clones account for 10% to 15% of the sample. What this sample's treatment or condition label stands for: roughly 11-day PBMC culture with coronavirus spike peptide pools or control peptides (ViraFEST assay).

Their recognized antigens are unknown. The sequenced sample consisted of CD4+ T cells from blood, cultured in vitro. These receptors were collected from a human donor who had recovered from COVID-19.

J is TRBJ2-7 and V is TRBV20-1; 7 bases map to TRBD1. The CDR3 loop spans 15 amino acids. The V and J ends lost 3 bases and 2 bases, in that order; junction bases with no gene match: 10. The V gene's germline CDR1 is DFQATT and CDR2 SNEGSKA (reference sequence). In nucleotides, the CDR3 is TGCAGTGCTAGGGGACAGAAGGGGTCCCCCTACGAGCAGTACTTC. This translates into CSARGQKGSPYEQYF.

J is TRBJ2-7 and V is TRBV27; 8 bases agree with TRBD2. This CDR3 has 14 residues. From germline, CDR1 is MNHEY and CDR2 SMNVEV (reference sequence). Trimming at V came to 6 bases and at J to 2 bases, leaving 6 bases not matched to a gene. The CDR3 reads CASSARGGPYEQYF. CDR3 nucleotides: TGTGCCAGCAGCGCACGGGGGGGGCCCTACGAGCAGTACTTC.

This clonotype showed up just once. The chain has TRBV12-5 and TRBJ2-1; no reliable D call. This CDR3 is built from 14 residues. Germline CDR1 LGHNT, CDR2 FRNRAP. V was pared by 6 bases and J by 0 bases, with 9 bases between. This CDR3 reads CASGPPSSYNEQFF. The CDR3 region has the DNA TGTGCTAGTGGCCCTCCGAGCTCCTACAATGAGCAGTTCTTC.

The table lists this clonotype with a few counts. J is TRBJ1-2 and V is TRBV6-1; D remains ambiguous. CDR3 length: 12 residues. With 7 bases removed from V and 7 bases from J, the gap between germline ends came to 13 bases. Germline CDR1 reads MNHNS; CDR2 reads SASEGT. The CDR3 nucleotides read TGTGCCAGCACCCCGACCGTGGCTGGCTACACCTTC. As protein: CASTPTVAGYTF.

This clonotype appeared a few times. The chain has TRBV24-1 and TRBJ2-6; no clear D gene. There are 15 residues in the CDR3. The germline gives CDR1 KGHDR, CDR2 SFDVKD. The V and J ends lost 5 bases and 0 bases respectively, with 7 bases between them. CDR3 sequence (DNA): TGTGCCACCAGTGCAAGGCTCTCTGGGGCCAACGTCCTGACTTTC. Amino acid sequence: CATSARLSGANVLTF.

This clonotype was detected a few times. The CDR3 is CASSRASGASYNEQFF. DNA of the CDR3: TGTGCCAGCAGTCGGGCTAGCGGGGCTTCCTACAATGAGCAGTTCTTC. J is TRBJ2-1 and V is TRBV27, with 9 bases that match TRBD2. Germline V gene data show CDR1 as MNHEY and CDR2 as SMNVEV (reference sequence). CDR3 size: 16 residues. V shed 5 bases and J 1 base; nucleotides not matched to a gene: 6.

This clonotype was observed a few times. The CDR3 DNA sequence: TGTGCCAGCAGCCCAAGACCACAGGGCCACACTGAAGCTTTCTTT. Its translation: CASSPRPQGHTEAFF. The genes are TRBV7-2 and TRBJ1-1; D is perhaps TRBD1 (6 bases). The CDR3 has 15 amino acids. The germline V gene encodes CDR1 SGHTA and CDR2 FQGNSA. Deletions cut 5 bases from V and 3 bases from J, with 16 bases between.

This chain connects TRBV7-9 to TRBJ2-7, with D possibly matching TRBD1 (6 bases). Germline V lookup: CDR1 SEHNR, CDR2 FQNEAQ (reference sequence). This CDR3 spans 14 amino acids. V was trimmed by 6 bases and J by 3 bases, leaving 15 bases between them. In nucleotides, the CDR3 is TGTGCCAGCAGTCTGGACAGCGGCTTCTACGAGCAGTACTTC. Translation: CASSLDSGFYEQYF.

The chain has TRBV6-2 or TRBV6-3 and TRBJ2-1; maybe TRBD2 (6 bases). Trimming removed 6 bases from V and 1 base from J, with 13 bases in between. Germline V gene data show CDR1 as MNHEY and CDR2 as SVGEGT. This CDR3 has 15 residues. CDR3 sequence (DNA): TGTGCCAGCAGCGACCGGCGGGATTCCTACAATGAGCAGTTCTTC. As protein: CASSDRRDSYNEQFF.

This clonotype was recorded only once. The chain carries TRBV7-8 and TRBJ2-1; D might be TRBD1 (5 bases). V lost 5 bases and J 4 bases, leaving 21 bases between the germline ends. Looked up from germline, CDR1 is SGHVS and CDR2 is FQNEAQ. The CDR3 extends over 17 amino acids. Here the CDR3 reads CASSDQGGLSIYNEQFF. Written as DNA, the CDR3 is TGTGCCAGCAGCGACCAGGGTGGCCTGAGTATTTACAATGAGCAGTTCTTC.

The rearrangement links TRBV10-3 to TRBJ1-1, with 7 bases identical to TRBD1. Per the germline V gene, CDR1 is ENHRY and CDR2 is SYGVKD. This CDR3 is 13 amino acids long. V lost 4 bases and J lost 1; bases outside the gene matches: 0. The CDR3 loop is CAISGDRNTEAFF. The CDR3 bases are TGTGCCATCAGTGGGGACAGGAACACTGAAGCTTTCTTT.

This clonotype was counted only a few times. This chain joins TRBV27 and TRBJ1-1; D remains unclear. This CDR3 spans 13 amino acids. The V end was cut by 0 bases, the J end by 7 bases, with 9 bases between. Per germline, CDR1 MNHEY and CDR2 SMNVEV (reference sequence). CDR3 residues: CASSLSVLGEAFF. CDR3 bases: TGTGCCAGCAGTTTATCAGTGCTTGGTGAAGCTTTCTTT.

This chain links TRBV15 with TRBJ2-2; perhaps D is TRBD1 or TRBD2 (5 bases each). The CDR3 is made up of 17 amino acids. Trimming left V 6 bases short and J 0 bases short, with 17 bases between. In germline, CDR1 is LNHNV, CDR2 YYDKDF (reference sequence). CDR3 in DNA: TGTGCCACCAGTAGGGACGGAGGAGTCGCGAACACCGGGGAGCTGTTTTTT. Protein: CATSRDGGVANTGELFF.

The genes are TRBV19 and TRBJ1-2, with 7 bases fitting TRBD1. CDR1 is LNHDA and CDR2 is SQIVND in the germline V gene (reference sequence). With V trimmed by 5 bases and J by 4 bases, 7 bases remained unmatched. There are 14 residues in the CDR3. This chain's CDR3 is CASSPTGIIYGYTF. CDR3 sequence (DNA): TGTGCCAGTAGTCCGACAGGGATCATCTATGGCTACACCTTC.

The CDR3 nucleotides are TGTGCCAGCAGCCCACTAACAGGGTCAAGGGATTCCTACGAGCAGTACTTC. As protein: CASSPLTGSRDSYEQYF. The V call is TRBV11-2, the J call TRBJ2-7; TRBD1 is a possible D gene (6 bases). The CDR3 contains 17 residues. V was pared by 5 bases and J by 1 base, with 21 bases between. Germline CDR1 and CDR2: SGHAT and FQNNGV.

The CDR3 region has the DNA TGTGCCAGCTCACCACTAGGAGATCCGAACACTGAAGCTTTCTTT. Its translation is CASSPLGDPNTEAFF. The chain uses TRBV18 and TRBJ1-1; D not resolved. The CDR3 length is 15 residues. V gave up 1 base and J gave up 1 base, with 10 bases separating them. Germline V gives CDR1 KGHSH, CDR2 LQKENI.

CDR3 nucleotide sequence: TGTGCCAGCAGCCCGTGGGGAACAGGGGGCTACGAGCAGTACTTC. This sequence encodes CASSPWGTGGYEQYF. V is TRBV7-2 and J is TRBJ2-7, with 8 bases aligning to TRBD1. With 5 bases clipped from V and 3 bases from J, the junction kept 9 bases outside the gene matches. The length of the CDR3 is 15 residues. CDR1 is SGHTA and CDR2 is FQGNSA in the germline V gene.

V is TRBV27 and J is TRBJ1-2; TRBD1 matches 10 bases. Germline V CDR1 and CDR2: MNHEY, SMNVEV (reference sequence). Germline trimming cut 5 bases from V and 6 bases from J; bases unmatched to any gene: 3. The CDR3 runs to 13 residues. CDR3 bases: TGTGCCAGCAGTCCGGGACAGGGGAATGGCTACACCTTC. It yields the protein CASSPGQGNGYTF.

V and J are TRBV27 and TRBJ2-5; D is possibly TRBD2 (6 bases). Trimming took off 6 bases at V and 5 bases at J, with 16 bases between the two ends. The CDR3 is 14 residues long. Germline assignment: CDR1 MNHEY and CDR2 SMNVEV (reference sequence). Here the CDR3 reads CASRAGPRIETQYF. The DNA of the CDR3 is TGTGCCAGCAGGGCGGGGCCGAGGATCGAGACCCAGTACTTC.

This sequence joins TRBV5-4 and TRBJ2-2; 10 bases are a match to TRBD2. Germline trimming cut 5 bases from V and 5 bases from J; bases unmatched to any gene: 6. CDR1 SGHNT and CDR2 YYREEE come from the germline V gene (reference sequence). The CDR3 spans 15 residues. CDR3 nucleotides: TGTGCCAGCAGTCGGCAACTAGCGGGGACCGGGGAGCTGTTTTTT. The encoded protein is CASSRQLAGTGELFF.